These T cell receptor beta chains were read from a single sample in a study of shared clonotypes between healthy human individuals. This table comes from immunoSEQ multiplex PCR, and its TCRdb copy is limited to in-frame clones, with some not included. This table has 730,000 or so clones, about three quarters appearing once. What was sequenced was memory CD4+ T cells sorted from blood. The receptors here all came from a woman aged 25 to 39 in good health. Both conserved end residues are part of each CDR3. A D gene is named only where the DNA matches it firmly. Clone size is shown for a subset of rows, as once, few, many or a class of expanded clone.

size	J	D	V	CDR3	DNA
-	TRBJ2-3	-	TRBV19	CASSTRDFGDTQYF	TGTGCCAGTTCTACGCGGGATTTCGGAGATACGCAGTATTTT
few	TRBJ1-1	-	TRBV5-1	CASSDVRQTNTEAFF	TGCGCCAGCAGCGACGTCCGACAGACGAACACTGAAGCTTTCTTT
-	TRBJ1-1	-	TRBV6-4	CASSDAPGITEAFF	TGTGCCAGCAGTGACGCCCCAGGGATCACTGAAGCTTTCTTT
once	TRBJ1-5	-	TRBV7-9	CASSLGTANQPQHF	TGTGCCAGCAGCTTGGGGACTGCAAATCAGCCCCAGCATTTT
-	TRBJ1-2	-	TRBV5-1	CASSAGPGTNYGYTF	TGCGCCAGCAGCGCGGGCCCGGGTACTAACTATGGCTACACCTTC
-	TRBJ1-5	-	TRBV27	CASRWRGDDQPQHF	TGTGCCAGCCGATGGAGGGGGGACGATCAGCCCCAGCATTTT
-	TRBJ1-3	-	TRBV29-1	CSVEAFDAGTRNTIYF	TGCAGCGTTGAGGCTTTTGATGCGGGAACCAGGAACACCATATATTTT
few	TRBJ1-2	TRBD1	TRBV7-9	CASSLGDSLYGYTF	TGTGCCAGCAGCTTAGGGGACAGCCTATATGGCTACACCTTC
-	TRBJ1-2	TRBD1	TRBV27	CASRQNTGDGYTF	TGTGCCAGCCGCCAAAACACAGGGGATGGCTACACCTTC
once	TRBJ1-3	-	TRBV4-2	CASSQRAPDTIYF	TGTGCCAGCAGCCAACGGGCTCCTGACACCATATATTTT
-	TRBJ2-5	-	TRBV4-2	CASSQDRTVEETQYF	TGTGCCAGCAGCCAAGATAGGACAGTTGAAGAGACCCAGTACTTC
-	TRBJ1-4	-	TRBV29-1	CSVGWTASNEKLFF	TGCAGCGTTGGATGGACGGCCTCTAATGAAAAACTGTTTTTT
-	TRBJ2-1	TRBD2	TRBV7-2	CASSPGGLAGAGSYNEQFF	TGTGCCAGCAGCCCCGGCGGACTAGCGGGGGCGGGATCCTACAATGAGCAGTTCTTC
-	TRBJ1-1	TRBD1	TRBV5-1	CASSPGQPFAEAFF	TGCGCCAGCAGCCCGGGACAGCCGTTTGCTGAAGCTTTCTTT